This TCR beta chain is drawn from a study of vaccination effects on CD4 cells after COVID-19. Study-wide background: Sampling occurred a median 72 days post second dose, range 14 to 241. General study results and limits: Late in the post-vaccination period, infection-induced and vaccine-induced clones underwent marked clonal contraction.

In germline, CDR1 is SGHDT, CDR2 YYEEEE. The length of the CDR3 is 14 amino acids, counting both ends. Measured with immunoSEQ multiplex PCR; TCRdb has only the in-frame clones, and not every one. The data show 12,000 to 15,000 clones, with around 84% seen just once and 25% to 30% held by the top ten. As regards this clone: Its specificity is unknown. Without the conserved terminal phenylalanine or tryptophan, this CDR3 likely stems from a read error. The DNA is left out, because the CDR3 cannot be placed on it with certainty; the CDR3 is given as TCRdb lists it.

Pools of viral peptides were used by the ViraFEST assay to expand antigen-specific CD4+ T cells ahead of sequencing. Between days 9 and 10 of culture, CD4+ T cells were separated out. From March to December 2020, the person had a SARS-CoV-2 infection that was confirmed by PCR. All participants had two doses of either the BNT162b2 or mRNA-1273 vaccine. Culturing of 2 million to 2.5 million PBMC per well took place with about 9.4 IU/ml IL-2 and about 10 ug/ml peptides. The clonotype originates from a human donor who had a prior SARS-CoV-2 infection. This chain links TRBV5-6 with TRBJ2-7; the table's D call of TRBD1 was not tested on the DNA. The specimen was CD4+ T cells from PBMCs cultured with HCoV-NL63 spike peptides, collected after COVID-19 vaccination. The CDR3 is CASSLLGEGGTGSL.